The rows below give T cell receptor beta chains drawn from one sample of a study of T cell changes during pregnancy in multiple sclerosis. TCRdb's table, derived via immunoSEQ multiplex PCR, lists solely in-frame clones and lacks some. The sample contains 90,000 to 100,000 clones, about 92% of which appear only once. Specimen: peripheral blood, collected in the first trimester of pregnancy. The receptors stem from a female donor with multiple sclerosis, enrolled in a pregnancy study. Each CDR3 is given with its conserved first and last residue. D genes are given only for firm matches. Not all rows give a size; the values are once, few, many and, for expanded clones, a class.

D gene,clone size,J gene,V gene,CDR3 DNA,CDR3 protein
NA,once,TRBJ2-5,TRBV19,TGTGCCAGTAGTACCGACAGCATTCAAGAGACCCAGTACTTC,CASSTDSIQETQYF
TRBD2,NA,TRBJ2-3,TRBV5-1,TGCGCCAGCAGCTTGTGGGGCGGGAGCTCAGATACGCAGTATTTT,CASSLWGGSSDTQYF
TRBD2,NA,TRBJ2-1,TRBV11-3,TGTGCCAGCAGCTTAGAAGCGGGAGTTGGCAATGAGCAGTTCTTC,CASSLEAGVGNEQFF
NA,NA,TRBJ2-5,TRBV7-9,TGTGCCAGCAGCTCAAGGGGGACCCAGTACTTC,CASSSRGTQYF
TRBD2,NA,TRBJ2-5,TRBV19,TGTGCCAGTAGTTTCCGGGACTACCGGGAGACCCAGTACTTC,CASSFRDYRETQYF
NA,NA,TRBJ2-7,TRBV5-4,TGTGCCAGCAGCTCCAGGAAATCGACTAGATTAGTCTACGAGCAGTACTTC,CASSSRKSTRLVYEQYF
TRBD1,NA,TRBJ2-7,TRBV27,TGTGCCAGCAGTTTCGGGACAGGGGGAAGCGAGCAGTACTTC,CASSFGTGGSEQYF
TRBD2,NA,TRBJ2-7,TRBV7-2,TGTGCCAGCAGCTTAGGGACTAGCGGGGCCTTTGAGCAGTACTTC,CASSLGTSGAFEQYF
TRBD2,NA,TRBJ2-1,TRBV7-9,TGTGCCAGCAGCTGGGAAGCGGGAGGAGGGAAGTTCTTC,CASSWEAGGGKFF
NA,NA,TRBJ1-2,TRBV9,TGTGCCAGCAGCCAGGGGCAAACTAACTATGGCTACACCTTC,CASSQGQTNYGYTF
NA,NA,TRBJ1-1,TRBV9,TGTGCCAGCAGCGTAGATCCACAGCGGGGCACTGAAGCTTTCTTT,CASSVDPQRGTEAFF
TRBD1,NA,TRBJ1-1,TRBV9,TGTGCCAGCAGCCCCTTGACAGGGGGAGGGACTGAAGCTTTCTTT,CASSPLTGGGTEAFF
TRBD2,NA,TRBJ2-1,TRBV2,TGTGCCAGCAGTGCTAGCGGGAGTGATTACAATGAGCAGTTCTTC,CASSASGSDYNEQFF
NA,NA,TRBJ1-1,TRBV21-1,TGTGCCAGCAGCTATAGGCGGGGCAGCACTGAAGCTTTCTTT,CASSYRRGSTEAFF
NA,NA,TRBJ2-7,TRBV14,TGTGCCAGCAGCCAAGATATAACGGTTGAGCAGTACTTC,CASSQDITVEQYF
NA,NA,TRBJ2-7,TRBV5-8,TGTGCCAGCAGCTGGCGTGTGTCAGGCTCCTACGAGCAGTACTTC,CASSWRVSGSYEQYF
TRBD1,NA,TRBJ1-1,TRBV18,TGTGCCAGCTCACTCCCGGGACAGGGGGCGAGGGCTGAAGCTTTCTTT,CASSLPGQGARAEAFF
TRBD1,once,TRBJ1-2,TRBV27,TGTGCCAGCCTTCCCTCCAGACAGGGGGCTCCCTATGGCTACACCTTC,CASLPSRQGAPYGYTF
TRBD2,NA,TRBJ2-2,TRBV5-1,TGCGCCAGTGGACTAGCGGGAGGATTAATTGCCGACACCGGGGAGCTGTTTTTT,CASGLAGGLIADTGELFF
TRBD1,NA,TRBJ2-7,TRBV11-2,TGTGCCAGCAGTGATACAGGGGACGAGCAGTACTTC,CASSDTGDEQYF
TRBD1,NA,TRBJ2-3,TRBV9,TGTGCCAGCAGCGCAGAGGGGGCTTCATGGCATACGCAGTATTTT,CASSAEGASWHTQYF
NA,few,TRBJ1-1,TRBV7-2,TGTGCCAGCAGCTTGTTTGGACAGTCTGAAGCTTTCTTT,CASSLFGQSEAFF
TRBD1,NA,TRBJ2-1,TRBV27,TGTGCCAGCAGTACCAAGGGGGCCCACAATGAGCAGTTCTTC,CASSTKGAHNEQFF
TRBD1,NA,TRBJ2-2,TRBV30,TGTGCCTGGAGTGCCCTACGGACAGGTTCGAGCGGGGAGCTGTTTTTT,CAWSALRTGSSGELFF
TRBD2,NA,TRBJ2-1,TRBV7-2,TGTGCCAGCAGAAAGACCGGGACTAGCACTGAGCAGTTCTTC,CASRKTGTSTEQFF
TRBD2,NA,TRBJ2-1,TRBV7-3,TGTGCCAGCAGCCCCCGTCGAGGGAGGGAGGTGGAGAATGAGCAGTTCTTC,CASSPRRGREVENEQFF
TRBD2,NA,TRBJ2-7,TRBV9,TGTGCCAGCAGCGGCTCCCGGGACTATCAAGATAACGAGCAGTACTTC,CASSGSRDYQDNEQYF
TRBD1,NA,TRBJ1-1,TRBV27,TGTGCCAGCAGTTTATTCGTACAGGGGCCCACTGAAGCTTTCTTT,CASSLFVQGPTEAFF
TRBD1,NA,TRBJ1-2,TRBV5-1,TGCGCCAGCAGCCTCGGACAGGGGGTTGACTATGGCTACACCTTC,CASSLGQGVDYGYTF
TRBD1,few,TRBJ1-1,TRBV19,TGTGCCAGTGTGAGACAGGGAACTGAAGCTTTCTTT,CASVRQGTEAFF
NA,NA,TRBJ1-3,TRBV2,TGTGCCAGCAGTATGGCCCCCTCTGGAAACACCATATATTTT,CASSMAPSGNTIYF
NA,NA,TRBJ2-3,TRBV18,TGTGCCAGCTCACCCCAGTATACAGATACGCAGTATTTT,CASSPQYTDTQYF
NA,NA,TRBJ2-1,TRBV6-5,TGTGCCAGCAGTCGGGATAGAAAAAGCTACAATGAGCAGTTCTTC,CASSRDRKSYNEQFF
NA,NA,TRBJ2-5,TRBV5-4,TGTGCCAGCAGCTTGGGGACTGACCAGTACTTC,CASSLGTDQYF
NA,NA,TRBJ1-4,TRBV6-1,TGTGCCAGCAGTGGAACAAGCGTTTACACCGCAACTAATGAAAAACTGTTTTTT,CASSGTSVYTATNEKLFF
TRBD1,NA,TRBJ1-5,TRBV6-5,TGTGCCAGCAGTTACGGACAGGGCGTTGAGCCCCAGCATTTT,CASSYGQGVEPQHF